This section outlines one TCR beta chain sequence together with its context. Its antigen is unknown. Measured with immunoSEQ multiplex PCR; TCRdb has only the in-frame clones, and not every one. Here the sample spans about 180,000 clones, around nine tenths being singletons. The trim removed 7 bases at V and 3 bases at J, leaving 4 bases unmatched. The CDR3 runs to 12 residues. Germline V gene lookup returns CDR1 SQVTM and CDR2 ANQGSEA. The data stem from a study of cytomegalovirus exposure and HLA in healthy donors. General study findings and limits: Rare sequences made up most TCRs, while some public TCRs were found in many donors.

Sequenced sample: PBMCs. The chain couples TRBV29-1 to TRBJ2-5; 8 bases map to TRBD1. The receptor was isolated from a man between 18 and 35 years old in good health and CMV-seropositive. This CDR3 reads CSAHRGEETQYF. The CDR3 DNA follows: TGCAGCGCCCACAGGGGGGAAGAGACCCAGTACTTC. Based on the CDR3 plus reference TRBV29-1 and TRBJ2-5, the full variable domain is SAVISQKPSRDICQRGTSLTIQCQVDSQVTMMFWYRQQPGQSLTLIATANQGSEATYESGFVIDKFPISRPNLTFSTLTVSNMSPEDSSIYLCSAHRGEETQYFGPGTRLLVL.